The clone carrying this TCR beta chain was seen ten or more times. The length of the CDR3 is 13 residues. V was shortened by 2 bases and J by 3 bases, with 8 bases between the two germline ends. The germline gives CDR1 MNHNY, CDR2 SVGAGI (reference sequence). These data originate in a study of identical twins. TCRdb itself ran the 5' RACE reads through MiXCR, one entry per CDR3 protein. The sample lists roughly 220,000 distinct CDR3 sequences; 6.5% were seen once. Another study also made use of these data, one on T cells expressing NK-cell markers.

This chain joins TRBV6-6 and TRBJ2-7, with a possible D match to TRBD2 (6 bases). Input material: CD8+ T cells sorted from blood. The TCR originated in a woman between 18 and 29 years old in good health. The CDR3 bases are TGTGCCAGCAGTTACGGAGGGGACTACGAGCAGTACTTC. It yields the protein CASSYGGDYEQYF.